This section outlines one TCR beta chain sequence together with its context. The antigen is undetermined. PCR employed 60 Vbeta and 13 Jbeta primers. TCRdb's table, derived via immunoSEQ multiplex PCR, lists solely in-frame clones and lacks some. The sample holds about 130,000 clones, under 90% seen once. The record originates from a study of cytomegalovirus exposure and HLA in healthy donors. Background on the study: One earlier analysis, a look at 180 million or so T cells, found some 120 million unique TCR beta sequences.

General observations from the study: The investigators catalogued some 160 TCR beta chains as cytomegalovirus-associated. Prior analysis indicated that the majority of TCR beta V segments exhibited productivity approximately 87% or approximately 30% of the time.

CDR3 length: 14 residues. The trim removed 5 bases at V and 4 bases at J, leaving 5 bases unmatched. Germline CDR1 reads SEHNR; CDR2 reads FQNEAQ (reference sequence). V and J are TRBV7-9 and TRBJ2-5, with 9 bases identical to TRBD1. This TCR derives from a woman aged 40 to 55 in good health and CMV-seronegative. Sequenced: PBMCs. As DNA, the CDR3 is TGTGCCAGCAGCCCGGGGACAGGGTTAGAGACCCAGTACTTC. Its protein product is CASSPGTGLETQYF.